This is a list of T cell receptor beta chains from one sample in a study of blood T cell repertoires in COVID-19. This table comes from immunoSEQ multiplex PCR, and its TCRdb copy is limited to in-frame clones, with some not included. The data hold more than 250,000 clones, with approximately 86% observed a single time. The sample was PBMCs or T cells enriched from blood (not recorded which). The receptors originated from a young woman who had recovered from COVID-19. The CDR3 runs from the conserved cysteine through the conserved F or W. Each record gives: clone size, J gene, V gene, D gene, CDR3 protein, CDR3 DNA. The D gene is left open where the match is weak. Some rows have no size entry. The others give once, few or many, or a class for an expanded clone.

clone_size: NA
j_call: TRBJ1-3
v_call: TRBV5-1
d_call: TRBD1
cdr3_aa: CASSLSPGTGSSGNTIYF
cdr3_nt: TGCGCCAGCAGCTTGAGTCCCGGGACAGGGAGCTCTGGAAACACCATATATTTT

clone_size: NA
j_call: TRBJ1-5
v_call: TRBV4-2
d_call: NA
cdr3_aa: CASSQEPGISNQPQHF
cdr3_nt: TGTGCCAGCAGCCAAGAGCCAGGGATCAGCAATCAGCCCCAGCATTTT

clone_size: NA
j_call: TRBJ1-1
v_call: TRBV5-1
d_call: NA
cdr3_aa: CASSMNLEDTEAFF
cdr3_nt: TGCGCCAGCAGTATGAATTTGGAGGACACTGAAGCTTTCTTT

clone_size: NA
j_call: TRBJ2-1
v_call: TRBV9
d_call: NA
cdr3_aa: CASSVTITYNEQFF
cdr3_nt: TGTGCCAGCAGCGTGACTATTACGTACAATGAGCAGTTCTTC

clone_size: NA
j_call: TRBJ1-5
v_call: TRBV2
d_call: NA
cdr3_aa: CASTRPPNQPQHF
cdr3_nt: TGTGCCAGCACTAGGCCTCCCAATCAGCCCCAGCATTTT

clone_size: NA
j_call: TRBJ2-7
v_call: TRBV5-4
d_call: TRBD1
cdr3_aa: CASSLGGTGYYEQYF
cdr3_nt: TGTGCCAGCAGCTTGGGGGGGACAGGGTACTACGAGCAGTACTTC

clone_size: NA
j_call: TRBJ2-1
v_call: TRBV3-1/TRBV3-2
d_call: NA
cdr3_aa: CASSQDGAYNEQFF
cdr3_nt: TGTGCCAGCAGCCAAGATGGAGCCTACAATGAGCAGTTCTTC

clone_size: NA
j_call: TRBJ2-7
v_call: TRBV13
d_call: TRBD1
cdr3_aa: CASSREQGIFTSDEQYF
cdr3_nt: TGTGCCAGCAGCAGAGAACAGGGGATCTTTACGTCTGACGAGCAGTACTTC

clone_size: few
j_call: TRBJ2-7
v_call: TRBV12-3/TRBV12-4
d_call: NA
cdr3_aa: CASRAGNYEQYF
cdr3_nt: TGTGCCAGCAGGGCAGGGAATTACGAGCAGTACTTC

clone_size: NA
j_call: TRBJ1-4
v_call: TRBV28
d_call: TRBD1
cdr3_aa: CASSLSGTGDEKLFF
cdr3_nt: TGTGCCAGCAGTTTGTCCGGGACAGGGGATGAAAAACTGTTTTTT

clone_size: NA
j_call: TRBJ2-4
v_call: TRBV27
d_call: TRBD1
cdr3_aa: CASSLYGTGAVKNIQYF
cdr3_nt: TGTGCCAGCAGTTTATACGGGACAGGGGCTGTCAAAAACATTCAGTACTTC

clone_size: NA
j_call: TRBJ1-1
v_call: TRBV5-1
d_call: TRBD1
cdr3_aa: CASSLGSQGGTEAFF
cdr3_nt: TGCGCCAGCAGCTTGGGGAGCCAGGGGGGCACTGAAGCTTTCTTT

clone_size: NA
j_call: TRBJ2-1
v_call: TRBV5-1
d_call: TRBD2
cdr3_aa: CASSFTSGWTYNEQFF
cdr3_nt: TGCGCCAGCAGCTTCACTAGCGGGTGGACCTACAATGAGCAGTTCTTC